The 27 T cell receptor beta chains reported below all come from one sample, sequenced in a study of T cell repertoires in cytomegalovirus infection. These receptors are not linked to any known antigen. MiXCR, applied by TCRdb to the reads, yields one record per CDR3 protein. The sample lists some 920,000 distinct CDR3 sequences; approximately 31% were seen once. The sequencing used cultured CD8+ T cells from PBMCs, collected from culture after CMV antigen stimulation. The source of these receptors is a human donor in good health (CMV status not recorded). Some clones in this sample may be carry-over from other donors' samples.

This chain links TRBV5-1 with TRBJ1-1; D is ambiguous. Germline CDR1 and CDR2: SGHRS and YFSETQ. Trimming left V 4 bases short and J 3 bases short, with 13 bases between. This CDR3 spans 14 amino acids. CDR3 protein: CASSIDIGDTEAFF. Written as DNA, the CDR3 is TGCGCCAGCAGCATTGACATTGGGGACACTGAAGCTTTCTTT.

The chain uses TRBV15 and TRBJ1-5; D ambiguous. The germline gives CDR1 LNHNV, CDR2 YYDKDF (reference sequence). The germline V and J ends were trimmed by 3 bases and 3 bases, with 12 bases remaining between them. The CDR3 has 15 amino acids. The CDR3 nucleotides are TGTGCCACCAGCAGCGGAACGACACCCAATCAGCCCCAGCATTTT. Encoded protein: CATSSGTTPNQPQHF. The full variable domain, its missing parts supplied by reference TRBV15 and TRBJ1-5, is DAMVIQNPRYQVTQFGKPVTLSCSQTLNHNVMYWYQQKSSQAPKLLFHYYDKDFNNEADTPDNFQSRRPNTSFCFLDIRSPGLGDTAMYLCATSSGTTPNQPQHFGDGTRLSIL.

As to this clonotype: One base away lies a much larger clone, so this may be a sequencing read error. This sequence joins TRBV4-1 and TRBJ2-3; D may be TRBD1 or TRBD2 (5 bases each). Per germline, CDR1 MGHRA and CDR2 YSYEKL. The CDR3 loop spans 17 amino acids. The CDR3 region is CASSQDEIAGATGTQYF. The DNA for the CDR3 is TGCGCCAGCAGCCAAGATGAAATAGCCGGGGCCACAGGTACGCAGTATTTT.

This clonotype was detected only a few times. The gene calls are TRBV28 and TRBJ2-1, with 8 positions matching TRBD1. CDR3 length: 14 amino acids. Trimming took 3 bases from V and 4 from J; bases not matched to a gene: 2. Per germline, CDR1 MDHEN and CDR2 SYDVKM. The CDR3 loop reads CASSFTGGYNEQFF. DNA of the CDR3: TGTGCCAGCAGTTTCACAGGGGGATACAATGAGCAGTTCTTC.

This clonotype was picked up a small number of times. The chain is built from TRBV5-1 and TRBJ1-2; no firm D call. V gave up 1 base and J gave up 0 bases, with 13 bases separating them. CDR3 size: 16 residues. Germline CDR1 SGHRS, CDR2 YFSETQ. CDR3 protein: CASSLLAAGANYGYTF. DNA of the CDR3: TGCGCCAGCAGCTTGCTTGCGGCAGGAGCTAACTATGGCTACACCTTC.

Here the CDR3 DNA reads TGCAGTGCTAGGGGGACAGGGGAAAGCACAGATACGCAGTATTTT. Translating it yields CSARGTGESTDTQYF. The gene calls are TRBV20-1 and TRBJ2-3; TRBD1 matches 10 bases. CDR3 length equals 15 residues. The germline V gene encodes CDR1 DFQATT and CDR2 SNEGSKA (reference sequence). Trimming at V came to 3 bases and at J to 0 bases, leaving 3 bases not matched to a gene.

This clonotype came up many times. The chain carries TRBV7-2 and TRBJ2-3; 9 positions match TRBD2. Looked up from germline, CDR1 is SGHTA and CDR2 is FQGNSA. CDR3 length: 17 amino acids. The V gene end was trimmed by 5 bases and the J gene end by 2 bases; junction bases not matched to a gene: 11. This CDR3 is CASSLYLAGTVTDTQYF. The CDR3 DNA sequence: TGTGCCAGCAGCCTCTATCTAGCGGGGACTGTCACAGATACGCAGTATTTT.

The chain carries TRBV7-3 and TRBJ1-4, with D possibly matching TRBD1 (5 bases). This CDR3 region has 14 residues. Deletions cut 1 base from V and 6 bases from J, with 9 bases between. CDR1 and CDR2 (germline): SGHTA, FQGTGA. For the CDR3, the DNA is TGTGCCAGCAGCTTAAGTCCGGGGGATGAAAAACTGTTTTTT. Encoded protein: CASSLSPGDEKLFF.

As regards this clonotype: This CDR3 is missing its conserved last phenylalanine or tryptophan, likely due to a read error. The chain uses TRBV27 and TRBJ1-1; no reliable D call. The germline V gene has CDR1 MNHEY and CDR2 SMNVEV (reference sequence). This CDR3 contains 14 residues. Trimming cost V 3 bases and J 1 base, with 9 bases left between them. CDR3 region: CASSFWSTNTEAFL. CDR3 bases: TGTGCCAGCAGTTTTTGGTCCACGAACACTGAAGCTTTCTTA.

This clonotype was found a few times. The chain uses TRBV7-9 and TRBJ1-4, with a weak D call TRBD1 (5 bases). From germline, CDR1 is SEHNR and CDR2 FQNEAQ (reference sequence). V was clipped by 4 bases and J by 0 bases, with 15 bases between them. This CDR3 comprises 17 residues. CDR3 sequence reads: CASSSLRDGSTNEKLFF. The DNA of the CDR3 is TGTGCCAGCAGCTCGTTAAGGGACGGATCAACTAATGAAAAACTGTTTTTT.

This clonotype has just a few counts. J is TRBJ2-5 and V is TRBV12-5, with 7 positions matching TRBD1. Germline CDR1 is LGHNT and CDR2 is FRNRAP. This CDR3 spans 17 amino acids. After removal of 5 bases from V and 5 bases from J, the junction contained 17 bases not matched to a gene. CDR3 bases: TGTGCTAGTGGTCCGTCCCATGGACAGGACCGCGGGGAGACCCAGTACTTC. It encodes CASGPSHGQDRGETQYF.

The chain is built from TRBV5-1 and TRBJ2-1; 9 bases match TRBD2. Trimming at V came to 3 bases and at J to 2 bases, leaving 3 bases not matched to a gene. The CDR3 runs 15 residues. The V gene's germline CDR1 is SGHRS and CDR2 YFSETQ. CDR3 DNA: TGCGCCAGCAGCTGGCGCGGGGGGGCCTACAATGAGCAGTTCTTC. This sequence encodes CASSWRGGAYNEQFF.

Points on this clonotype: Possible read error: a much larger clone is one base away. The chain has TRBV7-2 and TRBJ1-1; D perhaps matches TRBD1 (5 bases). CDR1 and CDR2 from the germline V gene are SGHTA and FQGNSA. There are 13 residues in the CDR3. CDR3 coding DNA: TGTGTCAGCAGCTTCCGGGACTACACTGAAGCTTTCTTT. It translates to CVSSFRDYTEAFF.

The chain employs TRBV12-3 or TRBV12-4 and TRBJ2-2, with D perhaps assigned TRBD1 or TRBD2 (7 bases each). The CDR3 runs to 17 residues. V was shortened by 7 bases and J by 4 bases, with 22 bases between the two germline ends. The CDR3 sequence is CASTIRGDRTFTGELFF. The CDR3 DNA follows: TGTGCCAGCACCATTCGGGGGGACAGAACCTTCACCGGGGAGCTGTTTTTT.

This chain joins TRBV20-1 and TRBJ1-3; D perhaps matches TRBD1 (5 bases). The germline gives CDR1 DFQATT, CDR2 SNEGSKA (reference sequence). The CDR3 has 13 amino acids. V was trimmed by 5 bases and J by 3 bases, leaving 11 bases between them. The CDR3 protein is CSAARVNGNTIYF. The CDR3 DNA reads TGCAGTGCTGCCAGGGTAAATGGAAACACCATATATTTT.

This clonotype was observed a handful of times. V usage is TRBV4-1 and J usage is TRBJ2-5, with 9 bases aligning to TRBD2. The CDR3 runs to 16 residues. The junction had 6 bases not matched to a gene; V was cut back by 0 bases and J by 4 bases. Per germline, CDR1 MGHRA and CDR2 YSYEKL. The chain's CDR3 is CASSQEPSGGIETQYF. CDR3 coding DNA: TGCGCCAGCAGCCAAGAACCCAGCGGGGGGATAGAGACCCAGTACTTC.

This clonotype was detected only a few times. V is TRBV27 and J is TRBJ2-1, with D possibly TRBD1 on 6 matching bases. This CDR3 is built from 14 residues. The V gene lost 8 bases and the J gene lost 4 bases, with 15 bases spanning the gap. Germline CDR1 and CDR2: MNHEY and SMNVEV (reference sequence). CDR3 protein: CASGQTGRYNEQFF. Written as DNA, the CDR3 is TGTGCCAGCGGCCAAACAGGGCGGTACAATGAGCAGTTCTTC.

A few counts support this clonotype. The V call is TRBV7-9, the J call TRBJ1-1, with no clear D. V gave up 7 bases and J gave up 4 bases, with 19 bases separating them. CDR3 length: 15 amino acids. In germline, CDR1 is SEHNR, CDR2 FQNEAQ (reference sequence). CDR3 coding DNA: TGTGCCAGCAACCTCGGCCCCTCATCAGGCACTGAAGCTTTCTTT. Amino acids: CASNLGPSSGTEAFF. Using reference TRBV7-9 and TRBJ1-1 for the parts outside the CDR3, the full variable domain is DTGVSQNPRHKITKRGQNVTFRCDPISEHNRLYWYRQTLGQGPEFLTYFQNEAQLEKSRLLSDRFSAERPKGSFSTLEIQRTEQGDSAMYLCASNLGPSSGTEAFFGQGTRLTVV.

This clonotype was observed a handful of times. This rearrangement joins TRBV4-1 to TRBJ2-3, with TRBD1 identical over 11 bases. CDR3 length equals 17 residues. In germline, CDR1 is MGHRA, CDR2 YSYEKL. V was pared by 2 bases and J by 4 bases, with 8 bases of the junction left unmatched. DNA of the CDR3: TGCGCCAGCAGCCAATTAGGGGGACAGGGGGACGCAGATACGCAGTATTTT. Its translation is CASSQLGGQGDADTQYF.

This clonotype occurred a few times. CDR3 coding DNA: TGTGCCAGCACCTTATGGGGGGACTATGGAAACACCATATATTTT. This encodes CASTLWGDYGNTIYF. V usage is TRBV6-1 and J usage is TRBJ1-3; maybe TRBD1 (5 bases). The germline V gene encodes CDR1 MNHNS and CDR2 SASEGT. CDR3 length: 15 amino acids. Trimming removed 7 bases at V and 3 bases at J, with 16 bases between.

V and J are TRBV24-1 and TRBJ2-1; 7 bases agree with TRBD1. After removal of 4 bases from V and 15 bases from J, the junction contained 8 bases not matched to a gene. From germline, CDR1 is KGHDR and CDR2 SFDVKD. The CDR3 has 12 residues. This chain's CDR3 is CATSDTTGFAFF. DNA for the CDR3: TGTGCCACCAGTGACACGACAGGGTTTGCGTTCTTC.

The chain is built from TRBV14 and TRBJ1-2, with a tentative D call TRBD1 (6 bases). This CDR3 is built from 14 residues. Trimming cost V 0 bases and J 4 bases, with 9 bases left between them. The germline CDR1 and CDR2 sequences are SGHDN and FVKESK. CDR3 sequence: CASSQENRAYGYTF. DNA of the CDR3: TGTGCCAGCAGCCAAGAAAACAGGGCCTATGGCTACACCTTC.

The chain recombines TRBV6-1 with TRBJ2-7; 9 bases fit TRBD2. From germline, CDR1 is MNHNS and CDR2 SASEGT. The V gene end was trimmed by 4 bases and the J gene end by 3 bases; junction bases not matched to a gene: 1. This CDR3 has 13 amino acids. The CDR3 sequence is CASSVSGGYEQYF. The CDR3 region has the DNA TGTGCCAGCAGTGTTAGCGGGGGCTACGAGCAGTACTTC.

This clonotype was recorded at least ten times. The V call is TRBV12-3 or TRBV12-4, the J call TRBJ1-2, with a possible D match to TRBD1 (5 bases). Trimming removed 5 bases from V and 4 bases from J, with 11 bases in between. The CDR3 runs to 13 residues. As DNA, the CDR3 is TGTGCCAGCAGTCCTCACGGGGGCTATGGCTACACCTTC. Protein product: CASSPHGGYGYTF.

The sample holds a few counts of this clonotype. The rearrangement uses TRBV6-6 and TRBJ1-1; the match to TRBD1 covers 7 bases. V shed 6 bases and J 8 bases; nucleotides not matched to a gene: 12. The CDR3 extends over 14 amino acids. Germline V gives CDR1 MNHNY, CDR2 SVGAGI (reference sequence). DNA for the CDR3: TGTGCCAGCAGAACAGGGGTAGAGGTCCCAGAAGCTTTCTTT. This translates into CASRTGVEVPEAFF.

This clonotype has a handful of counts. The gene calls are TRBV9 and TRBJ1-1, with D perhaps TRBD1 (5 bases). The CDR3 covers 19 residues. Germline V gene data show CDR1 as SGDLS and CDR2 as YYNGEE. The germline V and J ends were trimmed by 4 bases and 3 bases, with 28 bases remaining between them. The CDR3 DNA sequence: TGTGCCAGCAGCCATACTCTAAAAACTATCGGCAGGGATGACACTGAAGCTTTCTTT. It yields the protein CASSHTLKTIGRDDTEAFF. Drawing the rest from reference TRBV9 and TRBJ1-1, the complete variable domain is DSGVTQTPKHLITATGQRVTLRCSPRSGDLSVYWYQQSLDQGLQFLIQYYNGEERAKGNILERFSAQQFPDLHSELNLSSLELGDSALYFCASSHTLKTIGRDDTEAFFGQGTRLTVV.

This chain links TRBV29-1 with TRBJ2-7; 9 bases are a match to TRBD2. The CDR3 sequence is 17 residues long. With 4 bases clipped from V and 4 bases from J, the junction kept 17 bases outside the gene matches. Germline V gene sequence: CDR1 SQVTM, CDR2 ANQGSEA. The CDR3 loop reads CSVVGNLAGVGLYEQYV. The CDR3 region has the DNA TGCAGCGTTGTAGGTAATTTAGCGGGGGTTGGGTTGTACGAGCAGTACGTC.